This paragraph covers one T cell receptor beta chain sequence. No cognate antigen has been identified for it. The input lacks base qualities; no much larger clone sits a single base away. To demonstrate the VDJtools post-analysis software, TCR beta repertoires were profiled from the peripheral blood of more than ten young patients with multiple sclerosis. The multiple sclerosis patients were children and adolescents between roughly 6 and 17 years of age. The sample comes from a study of post-analysis software for immune sequencing data (dated by TCRdb to the mid-2010s). Study-wide context: The recorded disease courses included relapsing-remitting, secondary progressive and progressive-relapsing multiple sclerosis, and some patients had no subtype annotation. A subset of samples was prepared in parallel using single-end sample barcoding, then pooled and co-amplified after Illumina adapter ligation. The patient repertoires were compared against approximately ten previously published healthy control repertoires obtained from donors aged 6 to 25 years.

Broad study findings and their caveats: Direct clustering with F measure showed strong co-clustering of samples prepared in the same batch, prompting a batch-effect correction. Significantly lower normalized Chao1 diversity was found in multiple sclerosis patients than in controls, suggesting substantial peripheral T-cell clonal expansion. Patients showed significantly higher frequencies than controls for about 5 TRBV segments, among them TRBV5-6, TRBV5-1 and TRBV20-1. The control group was slightly older than the multiple sclerosis patient group.

The library was built by means of PCR. The instrument was an Illumina HiSeq 2500. To reduce PCR and sequencing biases, unique molecular identifiers were built into the TCR beta cDNA libraries. Approximately 500,000 cDNA molecules were obtained per 1 to 10 million input T cells, so each molecule approximated one T cell. The same protocol used for the earlier healthy control dataset was applied to prepare and sequence the patient libraries. Samples belonging to the same batch were prepared together, multiplexed and sequenced on a shared HiSeq lane. The authors processed their data as follows. MIGEC handled the raw barcoded reads, throwing out single-read molecular identifier groups before consensus assembly and CDR3 extraction. Clonotype tables were post-analysed with VDJtools, normalizing diversity by down-sampling all datasets to the smallest sample size. To correct batch-related cross-sample contamination, repertoire overlap clustering matched CDR3 amino acid sequences but not nucleotide sequences. TCRdb ran its own pipeline on the public reads, namely fastp trimming at Q25 and MiXCR clone calling, and kept in-frame beta chains. Rows with a matching CDR3 protein are joined into one entry that keeps the most common DNA and genes. TCRdb's processing, not the authors' own work, is the source of the V and J calls. The sample records about 770,000 distinct CDR3 sequences, around 46% of which are singletons. The biggest ten clones account for 4.9% of the sample.

The CDR3 contains 16 residues, cysteine and phenylalanine counted. Here the CDR3 DNA is all that survives: 48 bases in frame from base 1. V drops 4 bases and J drops 4 bases, leaving 19 bases in between. Taken from the germline V gene, the CDR1 and CDR2 loops are LGHNA and YSLEER. Sequencing was performed on blood. This sequence originates from a girl between 5 and 17 years old with multiple sclerosis. The V and J genes are TRBV4-3 and TRBJ1-2, with the identity of the D gene unclear. The bases read TGCGCCAGCAGCCCGATCTTAGACGTTCAACTCTATGGCTACACCTTC. This is translated as CASSPILDVQLYGYTF.